Listed here is a single T cell receptor beta chain. The repertoire was sequenced with immunoSEQ multiplex PCR; TCRdb's copy has only in-frame clones and lacks some. The sample has fewer than 70,000 clones, about four fifths seen once. The data were taken from a study of control samples from healthy donors and cancer patients. This CDR3 is built from 15 residues. CDR1 KGHSH and CDR2 LQKENI come from the germline V gene. V dropped 0 bases and J dropped 2 bases, with 11 bases sitting between them. The chain has TRBV18 and TRBJ2-7, with D perhaps TRBD1 or TRBD2 (5 bases each). This sequence originates from a woman between 45 and 65 years old with lung cancer. The sequenced sample consisted of PBMCs. The CDR3 is CASSPPGRGTYEQYF. The CDR3, as DNA: TGTGCCAGCTCACCACCGGGACGAGGGACCTACGAGCAGTACTTC.